Included here is one T cell receptor (beta chain) sequence, with context. Its antigen is undetermined. V lost 6 bases and J 11 bases, leaving 19 bases between the germline ends. The CDR3 runs 14 residues. Germline V gene lookup returns CDR1 SNHLY and CDR2 FYNNEI. These data originate in a study of CD8 T cells in ankylosing spondylitis. TCRdb used MiXCR to reprocess the 5' RACE reads, holding one entry per CDR3 protein. The table shows over 600,000 distinct CDR3 sequences, with over 15% occurring only once. Regarding the study as a whole: A TCR beta motif made of fewer than 10 highly homologous variants seemed typical of ankylosing spondylitis blood.

This receptor was identified in a male donor with ankylosing spondylitis. Material for sequencing was blood, either unsorted or a sorted T cell fraction (not recorded which). The chain links TRBV2 to TRBJ1-4; D might be TRBD1 (5 bases). The CDR3 DNA is TGTGCCAGCAGCTGGGACTCCGGTTCTAGGAAACTGTTTTTT. Translation: CASSWDSGSRKLFF.